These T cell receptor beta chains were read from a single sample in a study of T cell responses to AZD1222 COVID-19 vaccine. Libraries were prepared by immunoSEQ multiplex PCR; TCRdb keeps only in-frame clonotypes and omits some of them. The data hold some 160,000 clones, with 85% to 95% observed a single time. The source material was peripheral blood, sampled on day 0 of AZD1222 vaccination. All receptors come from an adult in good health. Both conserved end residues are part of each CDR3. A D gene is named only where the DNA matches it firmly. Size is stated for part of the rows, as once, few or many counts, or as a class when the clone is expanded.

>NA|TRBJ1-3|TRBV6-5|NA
TGTGCCAGCAGTTACTCATATCTCGGGGCGGGAAACACCATATATTTT
CASSYSYLGAGNTIYF
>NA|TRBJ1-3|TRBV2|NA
TGTGCCAGCAGTGAAGCGCTTGTGATTAACTCTGGAAACACCATATATTTT
CASSEALVINSGNTIYF
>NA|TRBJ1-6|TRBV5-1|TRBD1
TGCGCCAGCAGCTTGGAAGTAGGGGGCCGGAATTCACCCCTCCACTTT
CASSLEVGGRNSPLHF
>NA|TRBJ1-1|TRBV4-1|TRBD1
TGCGCCAGCAGCGAAGAACTTTGGGACAGCGAAGCTTTCTTT
CASSEELWDSEAFF
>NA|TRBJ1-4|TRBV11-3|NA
TGTGCCAGCGCGCGGAATGAAAAACTGTTTTTT
CASARNEKLFF
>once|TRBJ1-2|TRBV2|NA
TGTGCCAGCAGTGAAATTTCCCTAGGCTACACCTTC
CASSEISLGYTF
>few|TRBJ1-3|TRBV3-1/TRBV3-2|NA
TGTGCCAGCAGCCAAGATACAGTATCTGGAAACACCATATATTTT
CASSQDTVSGNTIYF
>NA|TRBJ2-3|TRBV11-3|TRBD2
TGTGCCAGCAGCCCCGGGGGGGGGTTTTCAGGTACAGATACGCAGTATTTT
CASSPGGGFSGTDTQYF
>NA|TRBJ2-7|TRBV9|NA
TGTGCCAGCAGCGTAGGGGGGACAAATTCCTACGAGCAGTACTTC
CASSVGGTNSYEQYF
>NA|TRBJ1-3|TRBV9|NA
TGTGCCAGCAGCGCAGTACAGGGCGGCGGAAACACCATATATTTT
CASSAVQGGGNTIYF
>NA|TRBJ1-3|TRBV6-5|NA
TGTGCCGAAAGGGCGGACTCTGGAAACACCATATATTTT
CAERADSGNTIYF
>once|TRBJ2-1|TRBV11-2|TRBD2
TGTGCCAGCAGCTTAAATTGGGAGCGGGGGCCTTACAATGAGCAGTTCTTC
CASSLNWERGPYNEQFF
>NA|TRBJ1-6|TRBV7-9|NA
TGTGCCAGCAGCCGCCGGGTGTCGGGGGGATCACCCCTCCACTTT
CASSRRVSGGSPLHF
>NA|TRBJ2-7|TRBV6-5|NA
TGTGCCAGCATCGACCCATTAGGCGAGCAGTACTTC
CASIDPLGEQYF
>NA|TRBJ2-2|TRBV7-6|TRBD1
TGTGCCAGCAGCTTAGAGGCCGGGACAGGGAACACCGGGGAGCTGTTTTTT
CASSLEAGTGNTGELFF
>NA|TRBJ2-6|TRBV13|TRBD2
TGTGCCAGCAGCCCACTGGGCGGGGGGGCTACTGGGGCCAACGTCCTGACTTTC
CASSPLGGGATGANVLTF
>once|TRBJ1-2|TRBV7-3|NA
TGTGCCAGCAGCCCGCTCCCTTCGCAATCCGGCTATGGCTACACCTTC
CASSPLPSQSGYGYTF
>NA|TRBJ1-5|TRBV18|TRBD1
TGTGCCAGCTCCCCACAGGGGGTTCAGAGCAATCAGCCCCAGCATTTT
CASSPQGVQSNQPQHF
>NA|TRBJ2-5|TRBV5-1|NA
TGCGCCAGCAGCTCCCTCTCGAGGGCGGGAAGGGTCCAAGAGACCCAGTACTTC
CASSSLSRAGRVQETQYF
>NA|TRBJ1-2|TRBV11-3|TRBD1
TGTGCCAGCAGCAAGCAGGACAGGGCTCGGGGCTACACCTTC
CASSKQDRARGYTF
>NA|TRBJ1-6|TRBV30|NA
TGTGCCTGGACCTTGGGAGGGGTCTCCTATAATTCACCCCTCCACTTT
CAWTLGGVSYNSPLHF
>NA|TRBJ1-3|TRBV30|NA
TGTGCCTGGAAGGCAATGCGCTCTGGAAACACCATATATTTT
CAWKAMRSGNTIYF
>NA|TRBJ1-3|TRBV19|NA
TGTGCCAGTAGTGCGGACTGGAGCTCTGGAAACACCATATATTTT
CASSADWSSGNTIYF
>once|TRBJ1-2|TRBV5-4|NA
TGTGCCAGCAGCTTGACAGGGACTATCTATGGCTACACCTTC
CASSLTGTIYGYTF
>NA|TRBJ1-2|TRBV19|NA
TGTGCCAGTAGTCAACAGGGTCCCTACTATGGCTACACCTTC
CASSQQGPYYGYTF
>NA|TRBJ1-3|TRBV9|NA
TGTGCCAGCAGCGTAGTAGGGGCATCTGGAAACACCATATATTTT
CASSVVGASGNTIYF
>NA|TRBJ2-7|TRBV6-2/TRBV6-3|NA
TGTGCCAGCAGTCACTCGGGAGTCTACGAGCAGTACTTC
CASSHSGVYEQYF
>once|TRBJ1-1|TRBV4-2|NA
TGTGCCAGCAGCCAAGATCAGGGACGGATTAACACTGAAGCTTTCTTT
CASSQDQGRINTEAFF
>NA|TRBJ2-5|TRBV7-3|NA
TGTGCCAGCAGCTTAACCGGGGGGCGGGAGACCCAGTACTTC
CASSLTGGRETQYF
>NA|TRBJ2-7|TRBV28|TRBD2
TGTGCCAGCAGTTTTATTGGCGGGGGAAAATACGAGCAGTACTTC
CASSFIGGGKYEQYF
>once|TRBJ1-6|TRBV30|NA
TGTGCCTGGAGTTCTCAAGATAATTCACCCCTCCACTTT
CAWSSQDNSPLHF
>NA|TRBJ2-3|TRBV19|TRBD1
TGTGCCAGTGGGAACCGGGACAGTCAGTATTTT
CASGNRDSQYF
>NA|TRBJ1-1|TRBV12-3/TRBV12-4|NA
TGTGCCAGCAGTTTCAGTTTGAACACTGAAGCTTTCTTT
CASSFSLNTEAFF
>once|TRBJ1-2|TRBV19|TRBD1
TGTGCCAGTAGCCGTGGGACAGCTAAAGTCTATGGCTACACCTTC
CASSRGTAKVYGYTF
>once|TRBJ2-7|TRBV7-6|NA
TGTGCCAGCAGCTTACTGGGGGTTTCCGGCGAGCAGTACTTC
CASSLLGVSGEQYF
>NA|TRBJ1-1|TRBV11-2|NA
TGTGCCAGCAGCCTTAAAAGCTTCACTGAAGCTTTCTTT
CASSLKSFTEAFF
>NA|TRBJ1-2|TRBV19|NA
TGTGCCAGTAGTACGTCCGGGAAAGAGGACGGCTACACCTTC
CASSTSGKEDGYTF
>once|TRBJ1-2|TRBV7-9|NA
TGTGCCAGCATTGATCCGGGACTTTACGGCTACACCTTC
CASIDPGLYGYTF
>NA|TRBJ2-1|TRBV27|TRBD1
TGTGCCAGCAGTTTAAGGGGGCAGGGCAGGAATGAGCAGTTCTTC
CASSLRGQGRNEQFF
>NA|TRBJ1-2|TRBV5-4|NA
TGTGCCAGCAGCCTAAGGGGGGCAAGGTCTAACTATGGCTACACCTTC
CASSLRGARSNYGYTF
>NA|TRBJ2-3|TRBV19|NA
TGTGCCAGTACCGAGTGGGGGTTTGGTTCGACAGATACGCAGTATTTT
CASTEWGFGSTDTQYF